This TCR beta chain was found in a study of OX40 agonist ivuxolimab in advanced cancers. Study-wide background: Three patients, one with hepatocellular carcinoma and two with cutaneous melanoma, achieved partial responses.

The protocol was immunoSEQ multiplex PCR, while the TCRdb copy is restricted to in-frame clones and leaves out a portion. The sample includes around 11,000 clones, roughly 85% seen only once; the top ten take more than 9%. Patients were ruled out by autoimmune disease history or systemic immunosuppression. The V end was cut by 1 base, the J end by 6 bases, with 3 bases between. CDR1 and CDR2 (germline): SGHVS, FNYEAQ. CDR3 length equals 12 residues. For this clone: Its antigen is not known. At the DNA level, this CDR3 is encoded by other sequences in the same sample as well.

Points from the study as a whole: Dosing at 0.1 to 3.0 mg/kg was accompanied by clonal expansion of CD4+ and CD8+ blood T cells by week 6.

The V and J genes are TRBV7-6 and TRBJ2-2; D call uncertain. This clonotype was obtained from an adult with an advanced solid tumor such as melanoma, head and neck, liver or kidney cancer. The sample was CD4+ or CD8+ T cells sorted from blood, taken in a trial of the OX40 agonist ivuxolimab. The CDR3 sequence is CASSLGSGELFF. The CDR3, as DNA: TGTGCCAGCAGCTTAGGTTCCGGGGAGCTGTTTTTT.